These 27 T cell receptor beta chains share one sample of origin, sequenced in a study of blood T cell repertoires in COVID-19. Sequenced by immunoSEQ multiplex PCR; TCRdb stores in-frame clones only, minus some. The profile covers about 82,000 clones, with approximately 90% appearing a single time and more than 0.9% taken by the ten largest. The sample was PBMCs or T cells enriched from blood (not recorded which). Receptors were obtained from a woman aged 45-60 years with acute COVID-19.

The chain links TRBV11-2 to TRBJ2-1, with 10 positions matching TRBD2. The trim removed 1 base at V and 12 bases at J, leaving 0 bases unmatched. This CDR3 is built from 12 residues. Germline-derived CDR1 and CDR2 are SGHAT and FQNNGV. CDR3 sequence reads: CASSLVAGGQFF. The CDR3 nucleotides are TGTGCCAGCAGCTTAGTAGCGGGAGGGCAGTTCTTC.

The chain joins TRBV28 to TRBJ1-1, with D possibly matching TRBD1 (5 bases). The CDR3 runs 14 residues. Germline-derived CDR1 and CDR2 are MDHEN and SYDVKM. Trimming removed 4 bases from V and 3 bases from J, with 12 bases in between. The DNA of the CDR3 is TGTGCCAGCAGTTCCCCCGGAGGGGACACTGAAGCTTTCTTT. Translating it yields CASSSPGGDTEAFF.

The rearrangement joins TRBV11-3 to TRBJ2-4; D is perhaps TRBD1 (5 bases). The CDR3 covers 15 residues. Germline V gene data show CDR1 as SGHNT and CDR2 as YENEEA. The germline V and J ends were trimmed by 4 bases and 0 bases, with 10 bases remaining between them. The CDR3 sequence is CASSSQGVAKNIQYF. In DNA, the CDR3 is TGTGCCAGCAGCTCCCAAGGGGTAGCCAAAAACATTCAGTACTTC.

The rearrangement joins TRBV4-3 to TRBJ2-1; D gene unclear. V was clipped by 0 bases and J by 7 bases, with 16 bases between them. Germline loops: CDR1 LGHNA, CDR2 YSLEER. The CDR3 totals 16 residues. The DNA for the CDR3 is TGCGCCAGCAGCCAAGACTTCGATTCTCGGTGGAATGAGCAGTTCTTC. Its protein is CASSQDFDSRWNEQFF.

The genes are TRBV30 and TRBJ1-3, with D possibly matching TRBD1 (6 bases). The V gene's germline CDR1 is GTSNPN and CDR2 SVGIG (reference sequence). This CDR3 is 14 amino acids long. Between the trimmed V and J ends, which lost 1 base and 0 bases, there was a span of 7 bases. CDR3 nucleotide sequence: TGTGCCTGGAGTGAGGACAGCTCTGGAAACACCATATATTTT. Translation: CAWSEDSSGNTIYF.

The chain combines TRBV7-2 with TRBJ2-1; TRBD2 matches at 14 bases. CDR1 and CDR2 (germline): SGHTA, FQGNSA. This CDR3 has 14 residues. The J segment lost 7 bases and the V segment lost 9 bases, leaving 5 bases of the junction unmatched. The CDR3 sequence is CASRLAGGSNEQFF. CDR3 sequence (DNA): TGTGCCAGTCGACTAGCGGGAGGGTCAAATGAGCAGTTCTTC. The variable domain in full, with the rest retrieved from reference TRBV7-2 and TRBJ2-1, is GAGVSQSPSNKVTEKGKDVELRCDPISGHTALYWYRQSLGQGLEFLIYFQGNSAPDKSGLPSDRFSAERTGGSVSTLTIQRTQQEDSAVYLCASRLAGGSNEQFFGPGTRLTVL.

This clone has just a few counts. The J gene is TRBJ1-5, the V gene TRBV30; possibly TRBD1 for D (5 bases). CDR3 length: 12 amino acids. Germline V gene data show CDR1 as GTSNPN and CDR2 as SVGIG (reference sequence). Trimming took 3 bases from V and 11 from J, leaving 14 bases between them. In nucleotides, the CDR3 is TGTGCCTGGAGCCTTGGGGCTCGGGCCCAGCATTTT. Translation gives CAWSLGARAQHF.

This chain joins TRBV12-3 or TRBV12-4 and TRBJ1-1, with 7 nucleotides matching TRBD1. The CDR3 is made up of 13 amino acids. J gave up 1 base and V 7 bases, and 3 bases lay outside the gene matches. The CDR3 bases are TGTGCCAGCAAGACAGGGTGGAACACTGAAGCTTTCTTT. It specifies CASKTGWNTEAFF.

The CDR3 sequence: CASSLVGTSLNTEAFF. The CDR3 bases are TGTGCCAGCAGCTTAGTTGGGACATCGCTGAACACTGAAGCTTTCTTT. The V and J genes are TRBV11-2 and TRBJ1-1; perhaps TRBD1 as D (6 bases). Germline V lookup: CDR1 SGHAT, CDR2 FQNNGV. V was shortened by 1 base and J by 0 bases, with 12 bases between the two germline ends. The CDR3 loop spans 16 amino acids.

This clone has more than one count but fewer than ten. The chain's CDR3 is CASSFITGDFYNEQFF. Written as DNA, the CDR3 is TGTGCCAGCAGCTTTATAACAGGGGATTTCTACAATGAGCAGTTCTTC. The V call is TRBV7-6, the J call TRBJ2-1; the match to TRBD1 covers 7 bases. Trimming removed 3 bases from V and 3 bases from J; junction bases left unmatched: 8. Per the germline V gene, CDR1 is SGHVS and CDR2 is FNYEAQ. The length of the CDR3 is 16 residues.

This chain uses TRBV6-5 with TRBJ1-5; possibly TRBD1 for D (6 bases). V lost 6 bases and J 0 bases, leaving 12 bases between the germline ends. Germline CDR1 is MNHEY and CDR2 is SVGAGI. The CDR3 covers 15 residues. The CDR3 DNA reads as TGTGCCAGCAGACTGGACAGTAATAGCAATCAGCCCCAGCATTTT. This encodes CASRLDSNSNQPQHF.

The rearrangement links TRBV5-1 to TRBJ2-7, with TRBD1 matching over 8 bases. The germline CDR1 and CDR2 sequences are SGHRS and YFSETQ. The length of the CDR3 is 17 residues. V shed 1 base, J shed 3 bases, and the junction held 12 bases outside the gene matches. CDR3 amino acids: CASSLTLLTGAGYEQYF. The DNA for the CDR3 is TGCGCCAGCAGCTTGACCTTGCTGACAGGGGCCGGCTACGAGCAGTACTTC.

The V gene is TRBV11-2, the J gene TRBJ2-3, with 9 nucleotides matching TRBD1. The V gene end was trimmed by 5 bases and the J gene end by 2 bases; junction bases not matched to a gene: 5. Germline CDR1 is SGHAT and CDR2 is FQNNGV. The CDR3 loop spans 15 amino acids. The CDR3 DNA reads as TGTGCCAGCAGCCCTTGGACAGGGGACACAGATACGCAGTATTTT. Protein: CASSPWTGDTDTQYF.

The V call is TRBV24-1, the J call TRBJ1-2; perhaps TRBD1 as D (5 bases). Germline V gives CDR1 KGHDR, CDR2 SFDVKD. CDR3 size: 15 residues. V was trimmed by 5 bases and J by 4 bases, leaving 16 bases between them. The CDR3 reads CATSGETGLFYGYTF. CDR3 DNA: TGTGCCACCAGTGGAGAAACAGGTTTATTCTATGGCTACACCTTC.

This chain uses TRBV5-1 with TRBJ1-2; TRBD1 matches at 8 bases. The CDR3 runs to 14 residues. After removal of 4 bases from V and 4 bases from J, the junction contained 6 bases not matched to a gene. Germline V gene lookup returns CDR1 SGHRS and CDR2 YFSETQ. In nucleotides, the CDR3 is TGCGCCAGCAGCGCAGGGGGCTTCGGCTATGGCTACACCTTC. It encodes CASSAGGFGYGYTF.

CDR3 region: CASRDRFRGNTEAFF. The CDR3 DNA is TGTGCCAGTAGGGACAGGTTCCGTGGCAACACTGAAGCTTTCTTT. This chain joins TRBV19 and TRBJ1-1; 7 bases match TRBD1. The CDR3 consists of 15 residues. Trimming removed 6 bases from V and 2 bases from J; junction bases left unmatched: 9. Germline loops: CDR1 LNHDA, CDR2 SQIVND (reference sequence).

In this sample, this clone turned up a few times. The CDR3: CSANRGGTDTQYF. CDR3 sequence (DNA): TGCAGCGCTAACAGGGGGGGCACAGATACGCAGTATTTT. The genes are TRBV29-1 and TRBJ2-3, with TRBD1 matching 8 bases. V trimming: 7 bases; J trimming: 1 base; junction bases outside the gene matches: 4. Germline CDR1 is SQVTM and CDR2 is ANQGSEA. The CDR3 extends over 13 amino acids.

This chain uses TRBV3-1 (or the pseudogene TRBV3-2) with TRBJ2-3; 7 bases fit TRBD2. Germline CDR1 LGHDT, CDR2 YNNKEL (reference sequence). Trimming cost V 8 bases and J 5 bases; bases outside gene matches: 10. This CDR3 is 14 amino acids long. The CDR3 sequence is CASRKSGTGDTQYF. The CDR3 DNA follows: TGTGCCAGCCGAAAAAGCGGGACGGGAGATACGCAGTATTTT.

The chain employs TRBV7-2 and TRBJ1-1; TRBD1 agrees at 9 bases. Per germline, CDR1 SGHTA and CDR2 FQGNSA. CDR3 length: 15 residues. After removal of 5 bases from V and 1 base from J, the junction contained 5 bases not matched to a gene. The CDR3 coding sequence is TGTGCCAGCAGCCAAACAGGGGGCCGGAACACTGAAGCTTTCTTT. Protein: CASSQTGGRNTEAFF.

This chain uses TRBV10-2 with TRBJ2-7; D is perhaps TRBD1 (6 bases). V was cut by 10 bases and J by 2 bases, with 18 bases left in between. The CDR3 length is 14 residues. Germline loops: CDR1 WSHSY, CDR2 SAAADI. The DNA of the CDR3 is TGCGCCACCCTCCCCGGGGACATCCCCTACGAGCAGTACTTC. The encoded protein is CATLPGDIPYEQYF.

The rearrangement links TRBV5-5 to TRBJ2-1; D uncertain. The V end lost 4 bases, the J end lost 5 bases, and 4 bases lay between the germline ends. In germline, CDR1 is SGHKS, CDR2 YYEKEE (reference sequence). CDR3 length: 11 amino acids. The DNA of the CDR3 is TGTGCCAGCAGCCGAGACAATGAGCAGTTCTTC. Its protein is CASSRDNEQFF.

Only a few counts were recorded for this clone. The chain combines TRBV7-3 with TRBJ2-2; 7 bases are shared with TRBD1. J lost 4 bases, V lost 2 bases, and 4 bases had no gene match. The CDR3 contains 15 residues. CDR1 and CDR2 (germline): SGHTA, FQGTGA. The CDR3 reads CASSLQGVSTGELFF. As DNA, the CDR3 is TGTGCCAGCAGCTTACAGGGGGTGAGCACCGGGGAGCTGTTTTTT.

This rearrangement joins TRBV3-1 (or the pseudogene TRBV3-2) to TRBJ2-3; TRBD1 aligns across 12 bases. CDR1 and CDR2 from the germline V gene are LGHDT and YNNKEL (reference sequence). Losses at the gene ends were 6 bases for V and 8 bases for J; bases not matched to a gene: 6. This CDR3 region has 14 residues. CDR3 in DNA: TGTGCCAGCAGTCGGGACAGGGGGCTCGGTACGCAGTATTTT. Translated: CASSRDRGLGTQYF.

This clone was seen once. This chain links TRBV6-5 with TRBJ2-5; D is perhaps TRBD2 (5 bases). V was cut by 5 bases and J by 7 bases, with 20 bases left in between. Germline V lookup: CDR1 MNHEY, CDR2 SVGAGI. The length of the CDR3 is 15 residues. The CDR3 is CASSHVTRGFGTQYF. In DNA form, the CDR3 reads TGTGCCAGCAGTCACGTCACCCGGGGATTTGGGACCCAGTACTTC.

This clone was recorded a few times. This chain joins TRBV4-1 and TRBJ2-4, with TRBD2 as a possible D gene (5 bases). V dropped 0 bases and J dropped 2 bases, with 14 bases sitting between them. In germline, CDR1 is MGHRA, CDR2 YSYEKL. There are 17 residues in the CDR3. The DNA of the CDR3 is TGCGCCAGCAGCCAAGATGTCTCGCGGGCCTCCAAAAACATTCAGTACTTC. This gives the protein CASSQDVSRASKNIQYF.

The V and J genes are TRBV19 and TRBJ2-7; D gene uncertain. CDR3 size: 12 residues. Trimming removed 6 bases from V and 3 bases from J, with 9 bases in between. CDR1 and CDR2 (germline): LNHDA, SQIVND (reference sequence). The CDR3 sequence: CASSNQDYEQYF. In DNA, the CDR3 is TGTGCCAGTAGCAATCAGGACTACGAGCAGTACTTC.

The chain couples TRBV30 to TRBJ1-1; D not resolved. CDR1 is GTSNPN, CDR2 SVGIG, per germline (reference sequence). Deletions cut 0 bases from V and 8 bases from J, with 16 bases between. The CDR3 contains 14 residues. The DNA of the CDR3 is TGTGCCTGGAGTGTACCCCCCTTTGGGAGGGAAGCTTTCTTT. Encoded protein: CAWSVPPFGREAFF. Based on the CDR3 plus reference TRBV30 and TRBJ1-1, the full variable domain is SQTIHQWPATLVQPVGSPLSLECTVEGTSNPNLYWYRQAAGRGLQLLFYSVGIGQISSEVPQNLSASRPQDRQFILSSKKLLLSDSGFYLCAWSVPPFGREAFFGQGTRLTVV.